This T cell receptor beta chain was identified during a study of STAT5B mutations in CD4+ large granular lymphocyte leukemia. Overall study context: The CDR3 'QG' motif was associated with a particular HLA allele among healthy donors.

The V end was cut by 6 bases, the J end by 8 bases, with 16 bases between. This CDR3 region has 13 residues. The germline gives CDR1 SNHLY, CDR2 FYNNEI. Profiling relied on immunoSEQ multiplex PCR, and the TCRdb table lists in-frame clones only, not all of them. The sample includes approximately 25,000 clones, 70% to 80% of them seen just once. Findings and caveats of the study: Data were not HLA-matched across samples.

As for this clone: What it binds is unknown.

Sequences were obtained from CD4+ T cells from blood buffy coats. The clonotype was recovered from a human donor in good health. The genes are TRBV2 and TRBJ1-2; possible D gene TRBD1, 6 bases. The CDR3 sequence: CASRPQGLGGYTF. The CDR3 nucleotides are TGTGCCAGCAGACCCCAGGGGCTGGGGGGCTACACCTTC.